Shown below are 12 T cell receptor beta chains from a single sample sequenced in a study of cytomegalovirus exposure and HLA in healthy donors. The PCR had 60 Vbeta and 13 Jbeta primers. The assay was immunoSEQ multiplex PCR, and TCRdb's table has in-frame clones only and misses some. The sample consists of some 150,000 clones, around four fifths of them appearing once. Sequencing was performed on PBMCs. Source of these receptors: a female donor in good health and CMV-seronegative.

The rearrangement links TRBV4-1 to TRBJ2-3, with a tentative D call TRBD1 (6 bases). The germline V and J ends were trimmed by 0 bases and 3 bases, with 19 bases remaining between them. CDR1 is MGHRA and CDR2 is YSYEKL in the germline V gene. CDR3 length equals 18 residues. The DNA for the CDR3 is TGCGCCAGCAGCCAAGAAGGGCCAGGGGTTTACACAACAGATACGCAGTATTTT. It yields the protein CASSQEGPGVYTTDTQYF.

This clone has more than one count but fewer than ten. The rearrangement uses TRBV2 and TRBJ2-3; TRBD1 aligns across 9 bases. The CDR3 spans 14 residues. The trim removed 6 bases at V and 2 bases at J, leaving 3 bases unmatched. Germline assignment: CDR1 SNHLY and CDR2 FYNNEI. CDR3 sequence (DNA): TGTGCCAGCAGGGGACAGGGCACCACAGATACGCAGTATTTT. Translating it yields CASRGQGTTDTQYF.

The rearrangement uses TRBV6-6 and TRBJ2-4; 7 positions match TRBD2. CDR3 length equals 15 residues. CDR1 is MNHNY, CDR2 SVGAGI, per germline (reference sequence). J lost 4 bases, V lost 2 bases, and 5 bases had no gene match. This CDR3 reads CASSYPGGKKNIQYF. Written as DNA, the CDR3 is TGTGCCAGCAGTTACCCGGGGGGAAAGAAAAACATTCAGTACTTC.

The V gene is TRBV4-3, the J gene TRBJ2-1; 8 positions match TRBD1. The ends lost 1 base at V and 8 bases at J; junction bases unmatched: 10. This CDR3 spans 16 amino acids. Germline V gene data show CDR1 as LGHNA and CDR2 as YSLEER. CDR3 loop: CASSQVPGGAGYEQFF. The CDR3 DNA reads as TGCGCCAGCAGCCAAGTCCCAGGGGGCGCGGGATATGAGCAGTTCTTC.

This sequence joins TRBV14 and TRBJ2-3; D not resolved. Germline CDR1 and CDR2: SGHDN and FVKESK. The CDR3 contains 13 residues. Trimming removed 4 bases at V and 2 bases at J, with 7 bases between. The CDR3 nucleotides read TGTGCCAGCAGCCTGGTGGCCACAGATACGCAGTATTTT. Protein product: CASSLVATDTQYF.

The V gene is TRBV11-3, the J gene TRBJ2-1; 8 bases match TRBD2. This CDR3 is built from 14 residues. V shed 6 bases, J shed 7 bases, and the junction held 8 bases outside the gene matches. The germline V gene encodes CDR1 SGHNT and CDR2 YENEEA. The CDR3 loop is CASSRGGEGNEQFF. The CDR3 coding sequence is TGTGCCAGCAGTCGGGGGGGGGAAGGGAATGAGCAGTTCTTC.

This sequence joins TRBV5-6 and TRBJ1-5, with D possibly TRBD1 on 6 matching bases. The CDR3 has 16 residues. Germline CDR1 SGHDT, CDR2 YYEEEE. Deletions cut 3 bases from V and 4 bases from J, with 17 bases between. The CDR3 region is CASSSLGGQENQPQHF. As DNA, the CDR3 is TGTGCCAGCAGCTCCCTAGGGGGACAAGAAAATCAGCCCCAGCATTTT.

This clone came up once. The chain combines TRBV9 with TRBJ1-1; D is ambiguous. Trimming removed 3 bases at V and 6 bases at J, with 12 bases between. This CDR3 contains 13 residues. Germline CDR1 SGDLS, CDR2 YYNGEE. CDR3 DNA sequence: TGTGCCAGCAGCGGGGAGGGAGGTCCTGAAGCTTTCTTT. Amino acids: CASSGEGGPEAFF.

The CDR3 loop reads CAINDKDRVPRDTYGYTF. For the CDR3, the DNA is TGTGCCATCAATGATAAGGACAGGGTACCCCGAGATACCTATGGCTACACCTTC. This chain joins TRBV7-2 and TRBJ1-2, with 8 bases matching TRBD1. CDR3 length: 18 residues. The trim removed 10 bases at V and 4 bases at J, leaving 23 bases unmatched. Per germline, CDR1 SGHTA and CDR2 FQGNSA.

There are a few counts of this clone. The chain couples TRBV2 to TRBJ1-1, with D unclear. V shed 6 bases and J shed 5 bases, with 10 bases lying between them. Germline CDR1 reads SNHLY; CDR2 reads FYNNEI. This CDR3 region has 12 residues. CDR3 nucleotides: TGTGCCAGCAGCCTCGATCGGACTGAAGCTTTCTTT. Amino acids: CASSLDRTEAFF.

This clone was detected only once. V usage is TRBV6-5 and J usage is TRBJ1-5; 9 bases are shared with TRBD1. Trimming took 5 bases from V and 3 from J; bases not matched to a gene: 5. CDR3 length equals 15 residues. CDR1 is MNHEY, CDR2 SVGAGI, per germline. CDR3 nucleotide sequence: TGTGCCAGCAGTGGGGACAGGGCCCCCAATCAGCCCCAGCATTTT. Protein product: CASSGDRAPNQPQHF.

This chain links TRBV7-2 with TRBJ1-2; D is undetermined. CDR3 length: 13 amino acids. Trimming cost V 5 bases and J 4 bases, with 11 bases left between them. Per germline, CDR1 SGHTA and CDR2 FQGNSA. For the CDR3, the DNA is TGTGCCAGCAGCCCGATCCTGAGCTATGGCTACACCTTC. It codes for CASSPILSYGYTF.